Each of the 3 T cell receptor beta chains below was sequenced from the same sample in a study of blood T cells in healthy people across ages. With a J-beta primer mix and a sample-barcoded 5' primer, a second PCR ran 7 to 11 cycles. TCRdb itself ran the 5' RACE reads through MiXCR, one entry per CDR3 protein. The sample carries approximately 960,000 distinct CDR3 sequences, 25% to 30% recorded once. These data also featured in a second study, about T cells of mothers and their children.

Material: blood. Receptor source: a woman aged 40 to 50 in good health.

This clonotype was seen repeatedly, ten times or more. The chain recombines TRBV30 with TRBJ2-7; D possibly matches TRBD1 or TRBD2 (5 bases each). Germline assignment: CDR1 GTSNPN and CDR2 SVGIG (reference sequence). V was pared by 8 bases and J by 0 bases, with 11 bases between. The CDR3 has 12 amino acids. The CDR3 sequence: CAGTSNSYEQYF. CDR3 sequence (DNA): TGTGCCGGGACCTCCAACTCCTACGAGCAGTACTTC.

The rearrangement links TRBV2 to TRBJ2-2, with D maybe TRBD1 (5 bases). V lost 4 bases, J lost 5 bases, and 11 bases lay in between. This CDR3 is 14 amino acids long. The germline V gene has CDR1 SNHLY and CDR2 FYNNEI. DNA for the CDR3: TGTGCCAGCAGTGGGGGCTCAGGAACCGGGGAGCTGTTTTTT. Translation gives CASSGGSGTGELFF.

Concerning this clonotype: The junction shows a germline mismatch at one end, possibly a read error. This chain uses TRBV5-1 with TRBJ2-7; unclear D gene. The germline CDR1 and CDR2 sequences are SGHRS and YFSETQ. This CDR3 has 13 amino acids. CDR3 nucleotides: TGCGCCAGCAGCCTGATCCCCCCCTACGGGCAGTACTTC. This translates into CASSLIPPYGQYF.